This T cell receptor beta chain is from a study of human T cells and chemical hapten exposure (dated by TCRdb to 2020 to 2023). Concerning the study at large: For sensitization, 2% DPC in acetone was applied to a 2 cm by 2 cm area of upper inner arm skin. Throughout the study period of about 23 weeks, patients also received therapeutic DPC doses to the scalp every week. Blood for TCR sequencing was provided by twenty-nine alopecia patients at one to four time points (pre-sensitization, 2, 6 and 24 weeks). Most of the patients in the cohort were female, and the cohort covered alopecia areata with under or over 50% scalp involvement, alopecia totalis and alopecia universalis. Patch testing on the upper back used Finn chambers containing 0.01% DPC, with scoring done after 6 days according to International Contact Dermatitis Research Group standards. Libraries were combined into a pool for sequencing, and differences in TCR yield between samples came mainly from small differences in library volumes within the pool. Patient blood was sampled pre-sensitization (week 0) and at 2, 6 and about 24 weeks after DPC sensitization. Peripheral blood TCR repertoire changes were tracked in vivo in alopecia patients during primary and secondary sensitization to the hapten diphenylcyclopropenone (DPC). Findings and caveats that apply to the study as a whole: Repeated subsampling changed both the strength of the expansion versus patch-test correlation and the threshold at which the correlation became significant. Patch test score was positively correlated with the number of PT1 expanded TCRs, with significance at thresholds 8, 16 and 32 but not at 4. All patients had alopecia, a presumed autoimmune disease, so their immune response might differ from that of healthy individuals. No change with DPC sensitization was found in the number of TCRs above 1 in 1000 frequency, and no evidence of global repertoire structure alterations was found. Significantly more large CDR3 similarity clusters were formed by expanded TCRs than by pre-sensitization or healthy control sets, consistent with antigen-driven responses.

Of note for this clonotype: The antigen it binds to is not known. The record has no base qualities; no much larger clone is one base away.

Libraries were constructed by RACE. Sequenced using a NextSeq 500. During library preparation, unique molecular identifiers were attached to individual cDNA molecules so that TCRs could be counted in a quantitative, reproducible way. For every blood RNA sample, sequencing covered both the TCR alpha and TCR beta chains. The study's processing was this. A median of about 100,000 TCRs per sample was observed, with a range of roughly 20,000 to 750,000. The Decombinator software suite was used to annotate V, J and CDR3 in the TCR reads. For the PS versus PT1 abundance plots, all samples were subsampled to the same number of TCRs (28,000). Expanded TCRs were defined as absent before sensitization and observed at least eight times at the 2-week time point. Through fastp at Q25 and MiXCR, TCRdb rebuilt clones from the public reads, retaining in-frame beta chains. Under each unique CDR3 protein, matching rows form one entry showing the most common genes and DNA. TCRdb's processing, not the authors', yielded these V and J calls. This sample is represented by about 80,000 distinct CDR3 sequences; 14% of them were singletons. The leading ten clones occupy over 3.5% of the sample.

According to the study, the label for this sample's time point signals: pre-sensitization, week 0. What the treatment or condition label conveys for this sample: therapeutic diphenylcyclopropenone sensitization with weekly scalp DPC. At every patch-test visit, the blood draw took place before the patch test was put on. Eligible patients were aged 18 to 70, diagnosed with alopecia, deemed suitable for DPC therapy, and excluded if pregnant. Total RNA was isolated from unfractionated whole blood collected in Tempus Blood RNA tubes. CDR1 and CDR2 are drawn from the germline V gene (reference sequence): MNHEY, SMNVEV. V is reduced by 5 bases and J by 3 bases, leaving a spacing of 8 bases between them. The CDR3 starts with the cysteine, ends with the phenylalanine, and has 12 residues. Only CDR3 DNA remains: 36 bases, in frame from the first base.

This specimen was whole blood, taken in connection with sensitization to the hapten diphenylcyclopropenone (DPC). This receptor chain uses TRBV27 and TRBJ2-7, with an unclear D gene assignment. The receptor comes from a woman aged 50 to 65 with alopecia areata. Some clones in this sample may be carry-over from other donors' samples. CDR3 loop: CASSTDGYEQYF. At the DNA level, the sequence is TGTGCCAGCAGTACGGACGGCTACGAGCAGTACTTC.